This T cell receptor (beta chain) stems from a study of blood T cell repertoires in COVID-19. Across the whole study: T cells, B-cell-depleted T cells, or PBMCs provided the cDNA or gDNA that served as material.

Here immunoSEQ multiplex PCR was the method, and the copy in TCRdb shows in-frame clones only, minus some. The sample includes hundreds of thousands of clones, 85% to 90% seen only once; the top ten take approximately 1.2%. Trimming stripped 3 bases from V and 4 bases from J, with 7 bases between. The germline CDR1 and CDR2 sequences are MGHDK and SYGVNS. The CDR3 extends over 13 amino acids. This clone occurred once. Sequenced: PBMCs or T cells enriched from blood (not recorded which). This chain uses TRBV25-1 with TRBJ2-1; D remains unclear. The sequence derives from a man aged 30 to 39 who had recovered from COVID-19. CDR3 sequence reads: CASSETFYNEQFF. The CDR3 nucleotides read TGTGCCAGCAGTGAGACATTTTACAATGAGCAGTTCTTC.